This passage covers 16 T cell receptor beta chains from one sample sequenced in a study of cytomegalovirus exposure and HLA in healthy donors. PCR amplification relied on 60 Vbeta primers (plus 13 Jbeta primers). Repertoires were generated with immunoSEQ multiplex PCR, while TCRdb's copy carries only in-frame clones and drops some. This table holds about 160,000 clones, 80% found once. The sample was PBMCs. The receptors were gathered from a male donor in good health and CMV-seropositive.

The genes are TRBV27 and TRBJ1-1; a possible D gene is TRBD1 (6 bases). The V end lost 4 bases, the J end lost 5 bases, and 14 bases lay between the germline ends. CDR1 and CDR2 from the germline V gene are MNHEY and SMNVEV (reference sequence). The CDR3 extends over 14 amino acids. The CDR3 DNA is TGTGCCAGCAGTTGGGGAGGGGGGAGGACTGAAGCTTTCTTT. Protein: CASSWGGGRTEAFF.

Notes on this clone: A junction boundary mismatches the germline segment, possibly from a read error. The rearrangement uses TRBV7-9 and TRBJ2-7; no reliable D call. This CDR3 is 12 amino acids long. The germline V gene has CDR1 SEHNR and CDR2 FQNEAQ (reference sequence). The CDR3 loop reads CSSSRLVYEQYF. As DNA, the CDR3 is TGTTCCAGCAGTAGACTGGTTTACGAGCAGTACTTC. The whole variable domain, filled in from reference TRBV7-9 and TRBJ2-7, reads DTGVSQNPRHKITKRGQNVTFRCDPISEHNRLYWYRQTLGQGPEFLTYFQNEAQLEKSRLLSDRFSAERPKGSFSTLEIQRTEQGDSAMYLCSSSRLVYEQYFGPGTRLTVT.

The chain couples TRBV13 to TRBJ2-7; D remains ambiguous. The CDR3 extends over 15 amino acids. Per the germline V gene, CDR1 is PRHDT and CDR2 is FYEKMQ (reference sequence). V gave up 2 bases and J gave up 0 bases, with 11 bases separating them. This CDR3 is CASSLSLISSYEQYF. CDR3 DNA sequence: TGTGCCAGCAGCTTAAGCCTCATTAGCTCCTACGAGCAGTACTTC.

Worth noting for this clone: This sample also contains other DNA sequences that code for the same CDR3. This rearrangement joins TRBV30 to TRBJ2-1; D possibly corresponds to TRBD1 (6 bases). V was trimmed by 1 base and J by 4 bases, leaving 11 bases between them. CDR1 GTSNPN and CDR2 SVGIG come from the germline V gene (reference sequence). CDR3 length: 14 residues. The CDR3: CAWSAGAGYNEQFF. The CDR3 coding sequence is TGTGCCTGGAGTGCAGGGGCAGGGTACAATGAGCAGTTCTTC.

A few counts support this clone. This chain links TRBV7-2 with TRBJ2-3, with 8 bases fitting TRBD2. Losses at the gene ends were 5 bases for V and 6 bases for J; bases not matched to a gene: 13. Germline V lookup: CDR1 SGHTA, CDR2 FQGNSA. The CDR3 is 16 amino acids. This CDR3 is CASSKSGGRRGDTQYF. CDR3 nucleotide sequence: TGTGCCAGCAGCAAAAGCGGCGGGAGGAGGGGTGATACGCAGTATTTT.

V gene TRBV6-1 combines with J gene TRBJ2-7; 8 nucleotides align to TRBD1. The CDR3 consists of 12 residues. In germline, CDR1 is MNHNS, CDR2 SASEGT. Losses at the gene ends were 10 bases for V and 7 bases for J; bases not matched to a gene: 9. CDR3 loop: CATIPRDREQYF. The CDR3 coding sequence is TGTGCCACCATTCCCCGGGACAGGGAGCAGTACTTC.

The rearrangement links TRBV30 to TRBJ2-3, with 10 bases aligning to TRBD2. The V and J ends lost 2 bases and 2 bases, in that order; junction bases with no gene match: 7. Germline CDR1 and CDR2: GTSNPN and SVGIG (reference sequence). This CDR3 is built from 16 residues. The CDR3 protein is CAWSWSSGRFTDTQYF. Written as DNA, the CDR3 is TGTGCCTGGAGTTGGAGTAGCGGGAGGTTCACAGATACGCAGTATTTT. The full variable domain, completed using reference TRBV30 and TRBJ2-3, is SQTIHQWPATLVQPVGSPLSLECTVEGTSNPNLYWYRQAAGRGLQLLFYSVGIGQISSEVPQNLSASRPQDRQFILSSKKLLLSDSGFYLCAWSWSSGRFTDTQYFGPGTRLTVL.

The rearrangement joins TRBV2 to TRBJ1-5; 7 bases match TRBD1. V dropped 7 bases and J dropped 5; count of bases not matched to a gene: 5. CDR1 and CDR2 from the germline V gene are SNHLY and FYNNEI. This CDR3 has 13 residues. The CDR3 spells CASNSRGDQPQHF. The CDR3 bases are TGTGCCAGCAACTCCAGGGGGGATCAGCCCCAGCATTTT.

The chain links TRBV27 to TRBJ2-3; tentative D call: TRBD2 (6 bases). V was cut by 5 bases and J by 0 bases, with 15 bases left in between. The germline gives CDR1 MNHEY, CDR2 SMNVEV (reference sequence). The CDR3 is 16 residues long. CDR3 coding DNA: TGTGCCAGCAGTCCTGGATCTAGCGTGAGCACAGATACGCAGTATTTT. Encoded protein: CASSPGSSVSTDTQYF.

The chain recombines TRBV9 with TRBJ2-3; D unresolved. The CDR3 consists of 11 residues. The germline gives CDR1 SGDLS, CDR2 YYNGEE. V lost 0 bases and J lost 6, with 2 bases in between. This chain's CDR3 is CASSVADTQYF. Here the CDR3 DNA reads TGTGCCAGCAGCGTAGCGGATACGCAGTATTTT.

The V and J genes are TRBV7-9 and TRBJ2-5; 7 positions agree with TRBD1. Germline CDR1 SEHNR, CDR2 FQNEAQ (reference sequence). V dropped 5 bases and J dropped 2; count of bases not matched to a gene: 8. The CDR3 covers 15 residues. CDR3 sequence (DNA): TGTGCCAGCAGCGCGGAGGCAGGGGGTCAAGAGACCCAGTACTTC. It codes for CASSAEAGGQETQYF.

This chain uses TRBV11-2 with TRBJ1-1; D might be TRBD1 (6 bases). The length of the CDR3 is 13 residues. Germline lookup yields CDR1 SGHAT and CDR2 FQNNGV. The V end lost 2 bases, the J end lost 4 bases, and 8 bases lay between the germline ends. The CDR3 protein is CASSLTGRTEAFF. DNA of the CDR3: TGTGCCAGCAGCTTAACAGGGCGCACTGAAGCTTTCTTT. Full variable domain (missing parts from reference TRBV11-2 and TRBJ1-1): EAGVAQSPRYKIIEKRQSVAFWCNPISGHATLYWYQQILGQGPKLLIQFQNNGVVDDSQLPKDRFSAERLKGVDSTLKIQPAKLEDSAVYLCASSLTGRTEAFFGQGTRLTVV.

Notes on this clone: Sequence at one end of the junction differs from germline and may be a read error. The CDR3 DNA follows: TGCACCAGCAGGGTCGGTCGCTTCGGGGAGCTGTTTTTT. Protein: CTSRVGRFGELFF. J is TRBJ2-2 and V is TRBV23-1, with a possible D match to TRBD1 (5 bases). TRBV23-1 is known as an ORF, though its function is uncertain. This CDR3 has 13 residues.

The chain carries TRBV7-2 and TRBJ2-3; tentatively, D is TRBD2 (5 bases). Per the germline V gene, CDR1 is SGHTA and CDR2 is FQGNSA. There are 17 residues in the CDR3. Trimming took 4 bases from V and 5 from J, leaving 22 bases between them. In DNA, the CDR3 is TGTGCCAGCAGCTCCCCTAAGCGGAGAGCTGTAGGAGATACGCAGTATTTT. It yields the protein CASSSPKRRAVGDTQYF.

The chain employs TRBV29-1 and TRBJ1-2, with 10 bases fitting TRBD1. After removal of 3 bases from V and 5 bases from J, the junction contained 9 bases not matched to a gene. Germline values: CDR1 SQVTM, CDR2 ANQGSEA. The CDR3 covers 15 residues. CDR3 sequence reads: CSVELLGQGSYGYTF. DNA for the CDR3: TGCAGCGTTGAGCTTTTGGGACAGGGGTCGTATGGCTACACCTTC. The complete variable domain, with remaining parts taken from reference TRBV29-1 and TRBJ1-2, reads SAVISQKPSRDICQRGTSLTIQCQVDSQVTMMFWYRQQPGQSLTLIATANQGSEATYESGFVIDKFPISRPNLTFSTLTVSNMSPEDSSIYLCSVELLGQGSYGYTFGSGTRLTVV.

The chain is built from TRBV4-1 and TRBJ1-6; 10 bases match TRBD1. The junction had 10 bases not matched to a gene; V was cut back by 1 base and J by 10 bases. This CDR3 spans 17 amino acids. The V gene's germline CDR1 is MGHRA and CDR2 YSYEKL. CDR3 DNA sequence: TGCGCCAGCAGCCAAGGGGGGAACCGGGACAGGGGATCACCCCTCCACTTT. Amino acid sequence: CASSQGGNRDRGSPLHF.